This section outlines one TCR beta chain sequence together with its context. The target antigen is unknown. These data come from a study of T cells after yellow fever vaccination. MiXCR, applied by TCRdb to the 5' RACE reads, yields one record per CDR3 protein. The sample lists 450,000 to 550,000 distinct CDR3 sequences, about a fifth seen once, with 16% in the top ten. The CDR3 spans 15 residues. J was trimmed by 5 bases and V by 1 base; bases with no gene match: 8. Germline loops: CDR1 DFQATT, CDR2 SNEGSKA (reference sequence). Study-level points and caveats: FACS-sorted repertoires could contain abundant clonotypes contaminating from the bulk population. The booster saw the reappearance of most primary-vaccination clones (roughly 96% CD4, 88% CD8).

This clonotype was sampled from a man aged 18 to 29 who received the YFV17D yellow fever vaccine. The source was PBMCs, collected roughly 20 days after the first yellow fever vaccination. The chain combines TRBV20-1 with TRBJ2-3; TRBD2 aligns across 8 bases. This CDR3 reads CSARVSGGRGDTQYF. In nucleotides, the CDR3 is TGCAGTGCTAGAGTGAGCGGGGGCCGGGGAGATACGCAGTATTTT.